At least ten counts were recorded for the clone carrying this T cell receptor beta chain. Antigen unknown. The data are from a study of molecular identifiers for immune sequencing clone quantification. V was shortened by 3 bases and J by 0 bases, with 5 bases between the two germline ends. Per the germline V gene, CDR1 is MNHEY and CDR2 is SVGAGI. There are 13 residues in the CDR3. One entry per CDR3 protein, called by TCRdb with MiXCR from the PCR reads. The sample lists 60,000 to 70,000 distinct CDR3 sequences, 15% to 20% occurring once. Study-level results: Clones that exceeded 20 RNA copies held over 99% of effector molecules, yet under 1% in naive cells. Sizes of highly expanded clones could be underestimated through identical TCRs sharing a barcode.

Sequenced material: naive CD8+ T cells from blood, with Jurkat cell RNA spiked in. The subset is: FACS-sorted CD8+CD4-CCR7+CD45RA+ naive T cells. The sequence came from a human donor in good health. Some libraries in this study had Jurkat cell RNA spiked in. The chain links TRBV6-5 to TRBJ2-5; D is uncertain. The CDR3 DNA sequence: TGTGCCAGCAGTTATGGATACCAAGAGACCCAGTACTTC. Residues: CASSYGYQETQYF.